These 19 T cell receptor beta chains were sequenced from one sample in a study of human T cells and chemical hapten exposure. TCRdb re-derived calls from the RACE reads in MiXCR, one entry per CDR3 protein. The table shows under 130,000 distinct CDR3 sequences, with less than 35% occurring only once. Regarding time point: patch test 3, about 24 weeks after DPC sensitization. Treatment meaning: therapeutic diphenylcyclopropenone sensitization with weekly scalp DPC. Sequencing was performed on whole blood, taken in connection with sensitization to the hapten diphenylcyclopropenone (DPC). These receptor sequences come from a man aged 40-55 years with alopecia areata. Some clones in this sample may be carry-over from other donors' samples.

The chain carries TRBV6-5 and TRBJ1-1, with TRBD1 matching over 7 bases. The CDR3 has 13 residues. The V segment lost 7 bases and the J segment 3 bases; nucleotides outside the gene matches: 5. Germline loops: CDR1 MNHEY, CDR2 SVGAGI. CDR3 region: CASKSGTDTEAFF. The DNA of the CDR3 is TGTGCCAGCAAAAGTGGGACAGACACTGAAGCTTTCTTT.

The table lists this clonotype with a few counts. The chain combines TRBV20-1 with TRBJ2-3; D not resolved. Germline loops: CDR1 DFQATT, CDR2 SNEGSKA (reference sequence). Deletions cut 3 bases from V and 10 bases from J, with 11 bases between. The CDR3 is 11 amino acids. The DNA for the CDR3 is TGCAGTGCTAGTTCCGGACGGGCGCAGTATTTT. Protein product: CSASSGRAQYF.

The V and J genes are TRBV6-2 or TRBV6-3 and TRBJ2-5; the match to TRBD2 covers 9 bases. V lost 2 bases and J lost 3; bases outside the gene matches: 10. Germline CDR1 is MNHEY and CDR2 is SVGEGT. The CDR3 totals 17 residues. As DNA, the CDR3 is TGTGCCAGCAGTTACACGGAGCGGGAGGAATTCGAAGAGACCCAGTACTTC. It translates to CASSYTEREEFEETQYF.

The chain employs TRBV29-1 and TRBJ2-7, with TRBD2 matching over 9 bases. J was trimmed by 10 bases and V by 5 bases; bases with no gene match: 15. Germline V gene data show CDR1 as SQVTM and CDR2 as ANQGSEA. The CDR3 is 14 amino acids. The CDR3 sequence: CSVRQSLAGRGQYF. The CDR3 DNA is TGCAGCGTTCGACAGAGTCTAGCGGGACGCGGCCAGTACTTC.

A few counts support this clonotype. The CDR3 spells CASSTRRAAKPNTGELFF. DNA for the CDR3: TGTGCCAGCTCGACACGTAGAGCGGCAAAACCGAACACCGGGGAGCTGTTTTTT. The rearrangement uses TRBV18 and TRBJ2-2, with a tentative D call TRBD2 (5 bases). Germline V lookup: CDR1 KGHSH, CDR2 LQKENI. CDR3 length equals 18 residues. V shed 6 bases and J shed 0 bases, with 20 bases lying between them.

This clonotype was detected only a few times. The chain couples TRBV6-5 to TRBJ2-5; 16 bases agree with TRBD2. The V segment lost 2 bases and the J segment 4 bases; nucleotides outside the gene matches: 10. The CDR3 runs 19 residues. Germline lookup yields CDR1 MNHEY and CDR2 SVGAGI. The CDR3 region is CASSYLRGTSGRAGETQYF. Written as DNA, the CDR3 is TGTGCCAGCAGTTACCTCCGGGGGACTAGCGGGAGGGCCGGAGAGACCCAGTACTTC.

CDR3 bases: TGCAGCGTATTCCGGTCAGGGAACACTGAAGCTTTCTTT. This codes for CSVFRSGNTEAFF. V gene TRBV29-1 combines with J gene TRBJ1-1; no clear D. The ends were cut back, 6 bases at V and 1 base at J, with 12 bases in the middle. Germline V gene data show CDR1 as SQVTM and CDR2 as ANQGSEA. The CDR3 sequence is 13 residues long.

The rearrangement joins TRBV7-2 to TRBJ2-5; 10 positions agree with TRBD2. Germline assignment: CDR1 SGHTA and CDR2 FQGNSA. After removal of 5 bases from V and 6 bases from J, the junction contained 9 bases not matched to a gene. The CDR3 length is 15 residues. In DNA, the CDR3 is TGTGCCAGCAGCATAAGATTAGCGGGAGGAAAGACCCAGTACTTC. Its protein is CASSIRLAGGKTQYF.

This clonotype was found a few times. V gene TRBV29-1 combines with J gene TRBJ1-5; the match to TRBD1 covers 9 bases. This CDR3 is 13 amino acids long. The germline gives CDR1 SQVTM, CDR2 ANQGSEA. After removal of 5 bases from V and 7 bases from J, the junction contained 6 bases not matched to a gene. The CDR3 region is CSVLQGAGQPQHF. The CDR3 nucleotides read TGCAGCGTTCTACAGGGGGCTGGACAGCCCCAGCATTTT. The full variable domain, its missing parts supplied by reference TRBV29-1 and TRBJ1-5, is SAVISQKPSRDICQRGTSLTIQCQVDSQVTMMFWYRQQPGQSLTLIATANQGSEATYESGFVIDKFPISRPNLTFSTLTVSNMSPEDSSIYLCSVLQGAGQPQHFGDGTRLSIL.

The chain recombines TRBV28 with TRBJ2-3; D is perhaps TRBD2 (6 bases). V lost 8 bases, J lost 2 bases, and 14 bases lay in between. This CDR3 region has 14 residues. Germline V gene data show CDR1 as MDHEN and CDR2 as SYDVKM. CDR3 sequence: CASHRDSNTDTQYF. In DNA, the CDR3 is TGTGCCAGCCACCGGGACTCCAACACAGATACGCAGTATTTT.

The rearrangement links TRBV11-2 to TRBJ2-7; 8 nucleotides align to TRBD1. Germline CDR1 reads SGHAT; CDR2 reads FQNNGV. The CDR3 covers 14 residues. J gave up 2 bases and V 1 base, and 1 base lay outside the gene matches. CDR3 loop: CASSLGDRTYEQYV. CDR3 sequence (DNA): TGTGCCAGCAGCTTAGGGGACAGGACCTACGAGCAGTACGTC.

This clonotype was counted only a few times. The genes are TRBV18 and TRBJ2-5; D gene uncertain. Looked up from germline, CDR1 is KGHSH and CDR2 is LQKENI. This CDR3 spans 13 amino acids. V was pared by 6 bases and J by 0 bases, with 8 bases between. The CDR3 DNA is TGTGCCAGCTCGCGAACTAACCAAGAGACCCAGTACTTC. This codes for CASSRTNQETQYF.

This clonotype was observed a few times. V gene TRBV20-1 combines with J gene TRBJ1-2, with 8 bases that match TRBD1. The J segment lost 8 bases and the V segment lost 5 bases, leaving 10 bases of the junction unmatched. The CDR3 spans 13 residues. Germline CDR1 is DFQATT and CDR2 is SNEGSKA (reference sequence). In DNA, the CDR3 is TGCAGTGCTCCCCTCTGGGACAGGAAGGGCTACACCTTC. Translation gives CSAPLWDRKGYTF.

V gene TRBV6-4 combines with J gene TRBJ1-6; 8 positions match TRBD1. Per germline, CDR1 MRHNA and CDR2 SNTAGT. The length of the CDR3 is 14 residues. V dropped 5 bases and J dropped 7; count of bases not matched to a gene: 4. CDR3: CASSRTGKNSPLHF. The CDR3 DNA reads as TGTGCCAGCAGTCGGACAGGGAAAAATTCACCCCTCCACTTT.

This chain joins TRBV7-9 and TRBJ2-1; 8 bases match TRBD2. The V gene's germline CDR1 is SEHNR and CDR2 FQNEAQ (reference sequence). The CDR3 contains 13 residues. Trimming removed 11 bases from V and 4 bases from J; junction bases left unmatched: 7. The CDR3 sequence: CAFGGTRYNEQFF. CDR3 nucleotides: TGTGCCTTCGGGGGGACTAGATACAATGAGCAGTTCTTC.

The chain couples TRBV7-9 to TRBJ1-4; 8 bases are shared with TRBD1. V was clipped by 1 base and J by 7 bases; unmatched bases: 5. This CDR3 is 15 amino acids long. Germline loops: CDR1 SEHNR, CDR2 FQNEAQ (reference sequence). Written as DNA, the CDR3 is TGTGCCAGCAGCTTAGTAGCAGGGGGCTCTGAAAAACTGTTTTTT. Protein product: CASSLVAGGSEKLFF.

The chain has TRBV5-1 and TRBJ2-2, with 7 bases aligning to TRBD1. Germline V gives CDR1 SGHRS, CDR2 YFSETQ. Trimming cost V 3 bases and J 8 bases; bases outside gene matches: 10. The CDR3 is 15 amino acids. The CDR3 spells CASSSGPGQAGELFF. The CDR3 nucleotides are TGCGCCAGCAGCTCGGGGCCTGGACAGGCGGGGGAGCTGTTTTTT. Full variable domain (remainder filled in from reference TRBV5-1 and TRBJ2-2): KAGVTQTPRYLIKTRGQQVTLSCSPISGHRSVSWYQQTPGQGLQFLFEYFSETQRNKGNFPGRFSGRQFSNSRSEMNVSTLELGDSALYLCASSSGPGQAGELFFGEGSRLTVL.

V gene TRBV7-9 combines with J gene TRBJ2-5; D is perhaps TRBD2 (6 bases). The CDR3 is 13 residues long. Germline assignment: CDR1 SEHNR and CDR2 FQNEAQ (reference sequence). V lost 3 bases and J 3 bases, leaving 8 bases between the germline ends. CDR3 bases: TGTGCCAGCAGCTTCTCGGGGGAAGAGACCCAGTACTTC. It encodes CASSFSGEETQYF.

This clonotype has ten or more counts. The V call is TRBV20-1, the J call TRBJ2-3, with a possible D match to TRBD1 (5 bases). The CDR3 loop spans 15 amino acids. Trimming took off 1 base at V and 4 bases at J, with 15 bases between the two ends. The germline gives CDR1 DFQATT, CDR2 SNEGSKA (reference sequence). This chain's CDR3 is CSARGWTPTADTQYF. DNA for the CDR3: TGCAGTGCTAGAGGATGGACACCTACTGCAGATACGCAGTATTTT.